This T cell receptor beta chain was obtained from a study of cytomegalovirus exposure and HLA in healthy donors. Across the study: Samples from HLA-typed donors yielded approximately 80 million unique TCRs in an early data release. Study results and caveats: The study carried out a later analysis of TCR beta sequences. It associated under 20,000 of them with specific HLA alleles at a false discovery rate of 0.05. In vitro confirmation showed three CMV-associated chains to be CMV antigen specific. Earlier findings revealed that most TCR beta V segments proved productive either about 87% or about 30% of the time.

Comments on this clone: The antigen remains unidentified.

Trimming removed 6 bases at V and 0 bases at J, with 11 bases between. CDR3 length: 15 residues. The germline V gene encodes CDR1 SNHLY and CDR2 FYNNEI. The PCR had 60 Vbeta and 13 Jbeta primers. The data were produced by immunoSEQ multiplex PCR, yet TCRdb's version contains in-frame clones alone and is incomplete. The sample yields 85,000 to 130,000 clones, around 76% seen once. The sequence derives from a woman aged 45-59 years in good health and CMV-seropositive. The specimen was PBMCs. The chain couples TRBV2 to TRBJ2-2; possible D gene TRBD2, 6 bases. For the CDR3, the DNA is TGTGCCAGCAGACCGGGAGTAACGAACACCGGGGAGCTGTTTTTT. It yields the protein CASRPGVTNTGELFF.